Below are 28 T cell receptor beta chains sequenced from a single sample in a study of spatial heterogeneity in lung cancer. One entry per CDR3 protein, called by TCRdb with MiXCR from the 5' RACE reads. The table lists thousands of distinct CDR3 sequences, roughly 5.2% of them singletons, with approximately 20% in the top ten. Stated time point: sample taken at primary tumor resection. Their target antigens are unknown. Findings of the study overall: Higher tumor mutation counts went along with higher counts of expanded intratumoral alpha and beta TCRs.

The source was lung tumor tissue, collected at surgery. Receptors originate from a male donor with early-stage non-small cell lung cancer.

This clonotype was observed many times. This beta chain is an unintended read in a library built for alpha chains; its size means little. CDR3 DNA: TGTGCCATCAGTATAGACAGCCGTTCCAAAGAGCAGTTCTTC. It is translated as CAISIDSRSKEQFF. The chain links TRBV10-3 to TRBJ2-1, with D maybe TRBD1 (5 bases). This CDR3 spans 14 amino acids. Trimming cost V 5 bases and J 10 bases, with 18 bases left between them. Germline V gives CDR1 ENHRY, CDR2 SYGVKD.

By sample fraction, this clonotype is medium-sized. The library was designed around alpha chains, so this beta chain is a stray read whose abundance carries little weight. V and J are TRBV20-1 and TRBJ1-2; D is ambiguous. The V and J ends lost 6 bases and 8 bases respectively, with 16 bases between them. CDR1 is DFQATT and CDR2 is SNEGSKA in the germline V gene (reference sequence). CDR3 length: 12 amino acids. CDR3 loop: CSASEEEAGYTF. Here the CDR3 DNA reads TGCAGTGCCAGCGAGGAAGAAGCCGGCTACACCTTC.

This clonotype was recorded at least ten times. Being off target in a library aimed at alpha chains, this beta chain has a size of little meaning. V is TRBV2 and J is TRBJ2-7, with 8 bases identical to TRBD2. Germline CDR1 and CDR2: SNHLY and FYNNEI. V shed 1 base and J 4 bases; nucleotides not matched to a gene: 3. The CDR3 runs 14 residues. CDR3 DNA sequence: TGTGCCAGCAGTGAAGGGCTAGCGGGTTACGAGCAGTACTTC. Amino acids: CASSEGLAGYEQYF.

By share of the sample, this clonotype is medium-sized. Being off target in a library aimed at alpha chains, this beta chain has a size of little meaning. The chain couples TRBV11-3 to TRBJ1-1; D remains unclear. The CDR3 loop spans 13 amino acids. Germline CDR1 and CDR2: SGHNT and YENEEA. V gave up 4 bases and J gave up 4 bases, with 10 bases separating them. Here the CDR3 DNA reads TGTGCCAGCAGCTGGACGAGGACCACTGAAGCTTTCTTT. This encodes CASSWTRTTEAFF.

In its sample, this clonotype was seen many times. Because the library targeted alpha chains, this beta chain is an off-target read whose size means little. The genes are TRBV15 and TRBJ1-3; D may be TRBD1 (5 bases). V lost 3 bases and J lost 4, with 13 bases in between. The CDR3 is 15 amino acids. Germline V CDR1 and CDR2: LNHNV, YYDKDF (reference sequence). CDR3 sequence: CATSSRGAGGNTIYF. The CDR3, as DNA: TGTGCCACCAGCAGTCGAGGGGCAGGAGGAAACACCATATATTTT.

This clonotype is deemed medium-sized. The library was designed around alpha chains, so this beta chain is a stray read whose abundance carries little weight. The rearrangement joins TRBV20-1 to TRBJ1-2; unclear D gene. Looked up from germline, CDR1 is DFQATT and CDR2 is SNEGSKA (reference sequence). The CDR3 is made up of 12 amino acids. V lost 6 bases, J lost 0 bases, and 8 bases lay in between. CDR3 protein: CSATQANYGYTF. DNA of the CDR3: TGCAGTGCGACCCAGGCTAACTATGGCTACACCTTC.

This clonotype is classed as medium-sized. This beta chain is an unintended read in a library built for alpha chains; its size means little. The V and J genes are TRBV9 and TRBJ2-3, with a tentative D call TRBD1 (5 bases). This CDR3 has 15 amino acids. Trimming took off 0 bases at V and 3 bases at J, with 11 bases between the two ends. Looked up from germline, CDR1 is SGDLS and CDR2 is YYNGEE. The CDR3 coding sequence is TGTGCCAGCAGCGTAGCTGGCAGGGTTACAGATACGCAGTATTTT. Translation gives CASSVAGRVTDTQYF.

Note on this clonotype: A read error may be the cause here, since a much bigger clone is one base away. This beta chain is a stray read from a library made for alpha chains; its abundance is not meaningful. The chain combines TRBV2 with TRBJ2-3; D is perhaps TRBD2 (7 bases). This CDR3 is built from 14 residues. Germline V gene sequence: CDR1 SNHLY, CDR2 FYNNEI. Trimming took off 6 bases at V and 0 bases at J, with 10 bases between the two ends. CDR3 in amino acids: CASRRGASTDTQYF. For the CDR3, the DNA is TGTGCCAGCAGACGGGGGGCCAGCACAGATACGCAGTATTTT.

By share of the sample, this clonotype is medium-sized. Little can be read into the size of this beta chain, an off-target read in a library designed for alpha chains. The chain couples TRBV7-9 to TRBJ1-1; no reliable D call. Germline values: CDR1 SEHNR, CDR2 FQNEAQ (reference sequence). Trimming cost V 5 bases and J 1 base, with 5 bases left between them. The CDR3 has 12 residues. The CDR3 bases are TGTGCCAGCAGCCCCCCGAACACTGAAGCTTTCTTT. This sequence encodes CASSPPNTEAFF.

This clonotype has at least ten counts. This beta chain came through as a stray read in a library set up for alpha chains, and its size says little. This chain uses TRBV7-8 with TRBJ2-1; D perhaps matches TRBD2 (5 bases). The V and J ends lost 8 bases and 7 bases respectively, with 18 bases between them. Per germline, CDR1 SGHVS and CDR2 FQNEAQ. The length of the CDR3 is 14 residues. The CDR3 sequence is CASQLSSGVNEQFF. For the CDR3, the DNA is TGTGCCAGCCAACTGTCCAGCGGTGTGAATGAGCAGTTCTTC. The variable domain in full, with the rest retrieved from reference TRBV7-8 and TRBJ2-1, is GAGVSQSPRYKVAKRGQDVALRCDPISGHVSLFWYQQALGQGPEFLTYFQNEAQLDKSGLPSDRFFAERPEGSVSTLKIQRTQQEDSAVYLCASQLSSGVNEQFFGPGTRLTVL.

This clonotype counts as medium-sized. This beta chain came through as a stray read in a library set up for alpha chains, and its size says little. V usage is TRBV2 and J usage is TRBJ1-1; tentatively, D is TRBD1 (6 bases). Per germline, CDR1 SNHLY and CDR2 FYNNEI. The CDR3 sequence is 12 residues long. Trimming shortened V by 0 bases and J by 11 bases, and 10 bases separated the two germline ends. CDR3 sequence: CASSEAYQGAFF. The CDR3 DNA reads TGTGCCAGCAGTGAAGCGTATCAGGGGGCTTTCTTT. Variable domain in full (rest from reference TRBV2 and TRBJ1-1): EPEVTQTPSHQVTQMGQEVILRCVPISNHLYFYWYRQILGQKVEFLVSFYNNEISEKSEIFDDQFSVERPDGSNFTLKIRSTKLEDSAMYFCASSEAYQGAFFGQGTRLTVV.

By share, this clonotype counts as medium-sized (0.01 to 0.1%). Because this beta chain is a stray read in a library intended to capture alpha chains, its abundance should not be given much weight. V gene TRBV18 combines with J gene TRBJ1-2; 8 bases match TRBD1. This CDR3 is 14 amino acids long. Per germline, CDR1 KGHSH and CDR2 LQKENI. V shed 0 bases, J shed 7 bases, and the junction held 4 bases outside the gene matches. CDR3 in amino acids: CASSPPDRAGGYTF. CDR3 bases: TGTGCCAGCTCACCACCGGACAGGGCTGGTGGCTACACCTTC.

By share, this clonotype ranks as large. Found in a library prepared for alpha chains, this beta chain is an off-target read, and its abundance has little meaning. J is TRBJ1-6 and V is TRBV4-1; 10 bases are a match to TRBD1. V trimming: 5 bases; J trimming: 9 bases; junction bases outside the gene matches: 7. Germline loops: CDR1 MGHRA, CDR2 YSYEKL. The CDR3 covers 15 residues. The CDR3, as DNA: TGCGCCAGCAGCGAAATGGACAGGGGGGGTTCACCCCTCCACTTT. Its protein is CASSEMDRGGSPLHF.

Ten or more counts support this clonotype. A library made for alpha chains picked up this beta chain off target, so its size means little. This chain connects TRBV5-1 to TRBJ1-2; 7 nucleotides line up with TRBD1. The CDR3 is 15 residues long. Germline CDR1 and CDR2: SGHRS and YFSETQ. J gave up 6 bases and V 1 base, and 9 bases lay outside the gene matches. The CDR3 bases are TGCGCCAGCAGCTTGACGACAGGGAAGATCGATGGCTACACCTTC. Its translation: CASSLTTGKIDGYTF.

This clonotype was seen ten or more times. The library was built for alpha chains, so this beta chain is an off-target read and its size means little. The chain recombines TRBV5-4 with TRBJ2-5; D possibly uses TRBD1 or TRBD2 (5 bases each). This CDR3 has 14 residues. Germline V gene lookup returns CDR1 SGHNT and CDR2 YYREEE (reference sequence). Trimming took off 1 base at V and 1 base at J, with 8 bases between the two ends. The CDR3 nucleotides read TGTGCCAGCAGCTTGTCCGGGACCCAAGAGACCCAGTACTTC. Its translation is CASSLSGTQETQYF.

With respect to this clonotype: This beta chain slipped into a library made for alpha chains as a stray read, so its size is not meaningful. The chain has TRBV11-2 and TRBJ2-1; D gene uncertain. Trimming took 0 bases from V and 6 from J, leaving 9 bases between them. The CDR3 length is 14 residues. The germline CDR1 and CDR2 sequences are SGHAT and FQNNGV. The CDR3 DNA sequence: TGTGCCAGCAGCTTAGAGGGCTTCCCCAATGAGCAGTTCTTC. This translates into CASSLEGFPNEQFF.

This clonotype was counted at least ten times. This beta chain is off target for a library built for alpha chains, so its abundance means little. The J gene is TRBJ1-1, the V gene TRBV18; weak D call: TRBD1 (5 bases). The CDR3 is 12 residues long. V lost 3 bases and J lost 7, with 9 bases in between. Germline V gene lookup returns CDR1 KGHSH and CDR2 LQKENI. The CDR3 region is CASSPEQVEAFF. The CDR3 DNA follows: TGTGCCAGCTCACCGGAACAGGTTGAAGCTTTCTTT.

This clonotype counts as medium-sized. This beta chain is a stray sequence in a library constructed for alpha chains; its clone size is not meaningful. The chain links TRBV6-5 to TRBJ1-6, with D hard to call. Trimming stripped 5 bases from V and 0 bases from J, with 14 bases between. The CDR3 consists of 17 residues. In germline, CDR1 is MNHEY, CDR2 SVGAGI. CDR3: CASSLERLSSYNSPLHF. The CDR3, as DNA: TGTGCCAGCAGTCTTGAAAGGCTGAGCTCCTATAATTCACCCCTCCACTTT.

Worth noting for this clonotype: The library was designed around alpha chains, so this beta chain is a stray read whose abundance carries little weight. The J gene is TRBJ2-5, the V gene TRBV29-1, with 15 bases matching TRBD2. The germline gives CDR1 SQVTM, CDR2 ANQGSEA. The CDR3 has 17 residues. J gave up 2 bases and V 3 bases, and 7 bases lay outside the gene matches. The DNA of the CDR3 is TGCAGCGTTGAGGGAGAGGGACTAGCGGGGGGACAAGAGACCCAGTACTTC. Protein sequence: CSVEGEGLAGGQETQYF.

By proportion, this clonotype is medium-sized (0.01 to 0.1%). Because this beta chain is a stray read in a library intended to capture alpha chains, its abundance should not be given much weight. V gene TRBV7-6 combines with J gene TRBJ1-4; 9 bases align to TRBD1. This CDR3 has 16 amino acids. Trimming took 4 bases from V and 7 from J; bases not matched to a gene: 10. Germline lookup yields CDR1 SGHVS and CDR2 FNYEAQ. The DNA for the CDR3 is TGTGCCAGCAGCTCTAGGCCGGGACAGGGTGGTGAAAAACTGTTTTTT. Its translation: CASSSRPGQGGEKLFF.

This clonotype was detected a few times. Within a library made for alpha chains, this beta chain is off target, and its count is uninformative. This chain links TRBV20-1 with TRBJ1-5; maybe TRBD1 (5 bases). Germline V lookup: CDR1 DFQATT, CDR2 SNEGSKA (reference sequence). Between the trimmed V and J ends, which lost 0 bases and 1 base, there was a span of 13 bases. The CDR3 is 16 amino acids. The CDR3 here is CSARDGRQGSNQPQHF. The CDR3 DNA reads as TGCAGTGCTAGAGATGGGAGGCAGGGAAGCAATCAGCCCCAGCATTTT.

This clonotype has ten or more counts. This beta chain lies outside the target of a library built for alpha chains; its clone size means little. The V and J genes are TRBV6-5 and TRBJ1-2; D remains ambiguous. CDR3 size: 12 residues. V dropped 6 bases and J dropped 4 bases, with 9 bases sitting between them. Germline values: CDR1 MNHEY, CDR2 SVGAGI. This chain's CDR3 is CASSQRAYGYTF. CDR3 in DNA: TGTGCCAGCAGCCAGAGGGCCTATGGCTACACCTTC.

This clonotype was observed a few times. The library was prepared for alpha chains; this beta chain is a stray read, so its frequency means little. The rearrangement uses TRBV12-3 or TRBV12-4 and TRBJ2-1, with 7 nucleotides matching TRBD2. Germline trimming cut 4 bases from V and 7 bases from J; bases unmatched to any gene: 4. The CDR3 is made up of 13 amino acids. CDR3 sequence: CASSSTSWNEQFF. Written as DNA, the CDR3 is TGTGCCAGCAGTTCGACTAGCTGGAATGAGCAGTTCTTC.

This clonotype was seen ten or more times. Since the library was made to target alpha chains, this beta chain is a stray read and its abundance is not meaningful. The rearrangement links TRBV7-2 to TRBJ1-2, with 7 nucleotides matching TRBD1. Germline trimming cut 6 bases from V and 3 bases from J; bases unmatched to any gene: 4. The CDR3 length is 13 residues. Germline CDR1 and CDR2: SGHTA and FQGNSA. Here the CDR3 DNA reads TGTGCCAGCAGACCACAGGGGTACTATGGCTACACCTTC. Translated: CASRPQGYYGYTF.

This clonotype is classed as medium-sized. Because the library targeted alpha chains, this beta chain is an off-target read whose size means little. This chain connects TRBV7-2 to TRBJ1-5; D is perhaps TRBD1 (6 bases). The germline CDR1 and CDR2 sequences are SGHTA and FQGNSA. This CDR3 has 15 residues. V shed 0 bases and J shed 3 bases, with 9 bases lying between them. The CDR3, as DNA: TGTGCCAGCAGCTTAGCTTCAGGGGTCAATCAGCCCCAGCATTTT. It codes for CASSLASGVNQPQHF.

This clonotype was seen many times. This beta chain is a stray sequence in a library constructed for alpha chains; its clone size is not meaningful. The rearrangement joins TRBV5-1 to TRBJ2-2; D unresolved. The CDR3 is 12 amino acids. Looked up from germline, CDR1 is SGHRS and CDR2 is YFSETQ. Trimming removed 2 bases from V and 6 bases from J, with 5 bases in between. CDR3 sequence (DNA): TGCGCCAGCAGCTTCGTCCCCGGGGAGCTGTTTTTT. It specifies CASSFVPGELFF.

A note on this clonotype: This may stem from a read error, because a much larger clone lies one nucleotide away. Being off target in a library aimed at alpha chains, this beta chain has a size of little meaning. This chain joins TRBV7-2 and TRBJ2-3; D unresolved. This CDR3 has 13 residues. V was pared by 8 bases and J by 1 base, with 10 bases between. Germline assignment: CDR1 SGHTA and CDR2 FQGNSA. The CDR3 reads CASGVEGTDTQYF. The DNA for the CDR3 is TGTGCCAGCGGGGTGGAAGGCACAGATACGCAGTATTTT.

This clonotype was seen ten or more times. The library was designed around alpha chains, so this beta chain is a stray read whose abundance carries little weight. The chain recombines TRBV4-1 with TRBJ1-3; weak D call: TRBD1 (6 bases). Germline V gene lookup returns CDR1 MGHRA and CDR2 YSYEKL. The CDR3 sequence is 16 residues long. V gave up 4 bases and J gave up 0 bases, with 13 bases separating them. This chain's CDR3 is CASSRGQSFSGNTIYF. The CDR3 DNA sequence: TGCGCCAGCAGCCGAGGACAGAGCTTCTCTGGAAACACCATATATTTT.